This record concerns one T cell receptor beta chain sequence. These data originate in a study of blood T cell repertoires in COVID-19. As for the study in general: Sites across the United States, Italy and Spain contributed samples from acute and convalescent COVID-19.

The ends were cut back, 4 bases at V and 7 bases at J, with 16 bases in the middle. The CDR3 spans 15 residues. CDR1 and CDR2 (germline): SNHLY, FYNNEI. Clones were sequenced by immunoSEQ multiplex PCR, and TCRdb holds only the in-frame ones, with some missing. The sample yields about 160,000 clones, approximately 85% seen once. This TCR was sampled from a man of 80 years or more with COVID-19, enrolled during active disease. Sequencing was carried out using peripheral blood. The chain has TRBV2 and TRBJ1-4, with TRBD1 as a possible D gene (6 bases). CDR3 in amino acids: CASSGRGGRGEKLFF. The CDR3 region has the DNA TGTGCCAGCAGTGGCCGCGGGGGCAGGGGTGAAAAACTGTTTTTT.